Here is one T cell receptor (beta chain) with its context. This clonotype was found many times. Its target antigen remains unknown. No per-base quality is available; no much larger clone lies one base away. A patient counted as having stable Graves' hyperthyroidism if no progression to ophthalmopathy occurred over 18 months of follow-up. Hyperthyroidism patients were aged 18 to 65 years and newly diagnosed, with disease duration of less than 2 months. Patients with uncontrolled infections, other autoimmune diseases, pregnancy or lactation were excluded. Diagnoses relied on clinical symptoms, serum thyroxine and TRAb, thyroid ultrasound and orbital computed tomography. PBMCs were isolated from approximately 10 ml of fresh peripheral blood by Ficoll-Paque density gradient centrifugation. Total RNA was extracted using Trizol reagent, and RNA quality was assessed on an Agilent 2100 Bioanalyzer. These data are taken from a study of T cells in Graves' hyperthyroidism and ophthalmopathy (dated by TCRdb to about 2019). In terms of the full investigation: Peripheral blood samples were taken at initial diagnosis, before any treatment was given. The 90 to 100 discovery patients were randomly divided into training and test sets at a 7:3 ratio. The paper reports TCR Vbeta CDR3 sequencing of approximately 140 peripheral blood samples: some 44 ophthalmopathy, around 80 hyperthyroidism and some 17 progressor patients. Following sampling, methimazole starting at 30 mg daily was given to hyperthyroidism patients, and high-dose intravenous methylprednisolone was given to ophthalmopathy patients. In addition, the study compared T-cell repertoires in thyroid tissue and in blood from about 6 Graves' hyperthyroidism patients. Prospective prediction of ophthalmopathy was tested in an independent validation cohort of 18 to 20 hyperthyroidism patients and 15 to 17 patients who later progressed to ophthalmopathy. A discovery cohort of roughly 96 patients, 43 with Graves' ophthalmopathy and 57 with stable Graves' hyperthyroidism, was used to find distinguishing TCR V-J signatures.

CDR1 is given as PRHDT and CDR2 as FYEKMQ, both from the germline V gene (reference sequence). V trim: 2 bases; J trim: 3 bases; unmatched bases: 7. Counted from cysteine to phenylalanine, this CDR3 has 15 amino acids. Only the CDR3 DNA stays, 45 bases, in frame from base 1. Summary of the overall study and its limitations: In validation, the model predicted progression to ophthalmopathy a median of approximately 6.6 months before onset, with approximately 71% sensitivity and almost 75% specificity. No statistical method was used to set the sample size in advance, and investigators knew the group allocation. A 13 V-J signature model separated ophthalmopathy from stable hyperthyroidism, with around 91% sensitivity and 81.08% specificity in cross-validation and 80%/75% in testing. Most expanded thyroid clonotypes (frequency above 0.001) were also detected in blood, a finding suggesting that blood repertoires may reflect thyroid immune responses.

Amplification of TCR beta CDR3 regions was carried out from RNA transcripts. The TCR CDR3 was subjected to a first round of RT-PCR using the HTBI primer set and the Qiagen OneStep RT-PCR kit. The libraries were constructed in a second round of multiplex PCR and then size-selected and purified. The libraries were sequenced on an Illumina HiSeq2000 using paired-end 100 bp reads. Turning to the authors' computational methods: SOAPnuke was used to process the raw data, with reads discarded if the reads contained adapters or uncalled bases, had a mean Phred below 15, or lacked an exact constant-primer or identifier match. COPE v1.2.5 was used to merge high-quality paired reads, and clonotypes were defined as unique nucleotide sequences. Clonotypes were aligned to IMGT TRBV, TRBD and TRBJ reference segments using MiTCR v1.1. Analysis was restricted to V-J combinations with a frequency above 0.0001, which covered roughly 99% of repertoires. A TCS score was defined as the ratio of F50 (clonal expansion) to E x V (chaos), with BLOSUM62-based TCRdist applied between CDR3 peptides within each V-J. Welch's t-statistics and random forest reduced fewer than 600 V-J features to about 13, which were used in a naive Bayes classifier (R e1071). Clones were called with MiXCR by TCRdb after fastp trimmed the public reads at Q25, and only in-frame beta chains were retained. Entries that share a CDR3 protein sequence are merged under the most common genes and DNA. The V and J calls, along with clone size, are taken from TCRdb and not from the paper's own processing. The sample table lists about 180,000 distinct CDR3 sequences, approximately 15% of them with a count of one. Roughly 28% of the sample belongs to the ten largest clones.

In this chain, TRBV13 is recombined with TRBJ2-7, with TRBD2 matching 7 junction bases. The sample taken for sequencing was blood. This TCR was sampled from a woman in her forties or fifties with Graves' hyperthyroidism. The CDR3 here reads CASSLWGTSVYEQYF. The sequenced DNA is TGTGCCAGCAGCTTATGGGGCACTAGCGTCTACGAGCAGTACTTC.